Each of the 14 T cell receptor beta chains below was sequenced from the same sample in a study of blood T cells in healthy people across ages. Then a second PCR, running roughly 6 to 11 cycles, was carried out with a sample-barcoded 5' primer and a J-beta primer mix. A single record per CDR3 protein comes from TCRdb applying MiXCR to the 5' RACE reads. The sample has hundreds of thousands of distinct CDR3 sequences; about 34% are singletons. The sample was blood. These receptors were obtained from a man aged 18 to 35 in good health.

On this clonotype itself: Compared with germline, one end of the junction differs, possibly owing to a read error. The rearrangement joins TRBV12-3 or TRBV12-4 to TRBJ2-5; D gene ambiguous. This CDR3 region has 15 residues. The chain's CDR3 is CASSLGDLPQETRYF. CDR3 coding DNA: TGTGCCAGCAGTTTAGGCGACTTGCCCCAAGAGACCCGGTACTTC.

The chain links TRBV10-3 to TRBJ1-4; 8 nucleotides line up with TRBD1. Germline CDR1 and CDR2: ENHRY and SYGVKD. The CDR3 runs 15 residues. V dropped 4 bases and J dropped 0; count of bases not matched to a gene: 1. The CDR3 sequence is CAISAGGPTNEKLFF. CDR3 DNA sequence: TGTGCCATCAGTGCAGGGGGCCCAACTAATGAAAAACTGTTTTTT.

The chain joins TRBV7-2 to TRBJ2-5; 11 bases fit TRBD2. V gave up 5 bases and J gave up 11 bases; unmatched junction bases: 13. CDR3 length equals 15 residues. The germline CDR1 and CDR2 sequences are SGHTA and FQGNSA. CDR3 region: CASSTSGGIYNEQYF. CDR3 sequence (DNA): TGTGCCAGCAGCACTAGCGGGGGAATCTACAATGAGCAGTACTTC.

The chain joins TRBV21-1 to TRBJ2-1; TRBD1, the D gene given by the table, was not confirmed from the DNA. TRBV21-1 is described as a pseudogene. The CDR3 has 11 amino acids. The CDR3 region is CASSTRDSQFF. CDR3 DNA: TGTGCCAGCAGCACCCGGGATTCTCAGTTCTTC.

The chain combines TRBV4-2 with TRBJ2-3, with TRBD2 matching 14 bases. V trimming: 8 bases; J trimming: 5 bases; junction bases outside the gene matches: 9. Germline CDR1 is LGHNA and CDR2 is YNFKEQ. This CDR3 spans 16 amino acids. The CDR3 protein is CASGMTSGGGQDTQYF. In DNA, the CDR3 is TGTGCCAGCGGTATGACTAGCGGGGGGGGTCAAGATACGCAGTATTTT.

The rearrangement links TRBV20-1 to TRBJ2-1; possible D gene TRBD1, 6 bases. Germline V gene sequence: CDR1 DFQATT, CDR2 SNEGSKA (reference sequence). This CDR3 is 17 amino acids long. V lost 2 bases and J lost 1, with 18 bases in between. CDR3 region: CSARLIGQPRSYNEQFF. The DNA of the CDR3 is TGCAGTGCTAGACTCATTGGACAGCCGCGTTCCTACAATGAGCAGTTCTTC.

To note about this clonotype: The germline gene is not matched at one end of the junction; a read error may be the cause. The genes are TRBV5-1 and TRBJ1-6; D is undetermined. In germline, CDR1 is SGHRS, CDR2 YFSETQ. The CDR3 covers 11 residues. The CDR3 loop is CASSFNSPPHF. The CDR3 bases are TGCGCCAGCAGCTTTAATTCACCCCCCCACTTT.

This chain links TRBV4-1 with TRBJ1-2, with TRBD1 identical over 9 bases. The germline gives CDR1 MGHRA, CDR2 YSYEKL. After removal of 0 bases from V and 5 bases from J, the junction contained 7 bases not matched to a gene. There are 16 residues in the CDR3. The CDR3 DNA reads TGCGCCAGCAGCCAAGATGTGGGGGACAGGGCATATGGCTACACCTTC. Protein sequence: CASSQDVGDRAYGYTF.

The sample holds a few counts of this clonotype. This chain links TRBV7-6 with TRBJ1-1; TRBD1 matches 10 bases. Germline CDR1 is SGHVS and CDR2 is FNYEAQ. The CDR3 consists of 17 residues. Unmatched junction bases numbered 7, after V lost 2 bases and J lost 1 base. CDR3 DNA sequence: TGTGCCAGCAGCTTATTAATGGGACAGGGGTCGAACACTGAAGCTTTCTTT. Encoded protein: CASSLLMGQGSNTEAFF.

This clonotype was counted between two and nine times. CDR3 coding DNA: TGCAGTGCTACCCCCACAGGGGTAAATTCACCCCTCCACTTT. It specifies CSATPTGVNSPLHF. The chain carries TRBV20-1 and TRBJ1-6, with TRBD1 identical over 7 bases. The V gene's germline CDR1 is DFQATT and CDR2 SNEGSKA (reference sequence). V shed 4 bases and J 7 bases; nucleotides not matched to a gene: 7. This CDR3 has 14 residues.

A few counts support this clonotype. The chain employs TRBV4-2 and TRBJ1-2, with a possible D match to TRBD1 (6 bases). With 3 bases removed from V and 0 bases from J, the gap between germline ends came to 8 bases. Germline CDR1 reads LGHNA; CDR2 reads YNFKEQ. This CDR3 is 14 amino acids long. The DNA for the CDR3 is TGTGCCAGCAGCCACAGGGGCCCTAACTATGGCTACACCTTC. Amino acid sequence: CASSHRGPNYGYTF.

The chain employs TRBV7-2 and TRBJ2-1; D may be TRBD1 or TRBD2 (7 bases each). The germline V gene has CDR1 SGHTA and CDR2 FQGNSA. The CDR3 loop spans 19 amino acids. Trimming left V 0 bases short and J 0 bases short, with 18 bases between. DNA of the CDR3: TGTGCCAGCAGCTTAGCGATGTCCAGGGGGGGCTTCTCCTACAATGAGCAGTTCTTC. It is translated as CASSLAMSRGGFSYNEQFF.

This clonotype came up many times. This chain joins TRBV6-2 or TRBV6-3 and TRBJ2-1, with TRBD2 as a possible D gene (5 bases). CDR1 is MNHEY, CDR2 SVGEGT, per germline. The CDR3 totals 12 residues. Trimming shortened V by 7 bases and J by 9 bases, and 13 bases separated the two germline ends. The CDR3 nucleotides are TGTGCCAGCACCGACGTGGGGAGTGAGCAGTTCTTC. Translation gives CASTDVGSEQFF.

This clonotype occurred a few times. In DNA, the CDR3 is TGTGCCAGCAGCTTAGGAACCGGACTAAATGAAAAACTGTTTTTT. Encoded protein: CASSLGTGLNEKLFF. V is TRBV11-2 and J is TRBJ1-4; D is uncertain. The germline V and J ends were trimmed by 1 base and 5 bases, with 11 bases remaining between them. The CDR3 runs to 15 residues. CDR1 is SGHAT, CDR2 FQNNGV, per germline. Based on the CDR3 plus reference TRBV11-2 and TRBJ1-4, the full variable domain is EAGVAQSPRYKIIEKRQSVAFWCNPISGHATLYWYQQILGQGPKLLIQFQNNGVVDDSQLPKDRFSAERLKGVDSTLKIQPAKLEDSAVYLCASSLGTGLNEKLFFGSGTQLSVL.